This is a list of T cell receptor beta chains from one sample in a study of T cells after yellow fever vaccination. Each CDR3 protein gets one entry after TCRdb re-called the 5' RACE reads with MiXCR. The sample carries some 350,000 distinct CDR3 sequences, 4% recorded once. Source: PBMCs, taken 5 days after the yellow fever booster vaccination. The source of these receptors is a man between 18 and 29 years old who received the YFV17D yellow fever vaccine. Each CDR3 is given with its conserved first and last residue. The D gene is left open where the match is weak. Clone size, where shown, is once, few, many, or a class for clones that have expanded.

v_call: TRBV18; j_call: TRBJ2-2; clone_size: NA; d_call: NA; cdr3_aa: CASSPRQGIEYTGELFF; cdr3_nt: TGTGCCAGCTCACCACGTCAAGGGATTGAATATACCGGGGAGCTGTTTTTT
v_call: TRBV7-2; j_call: TRBJ2-5; clone_size: NA; d_call: NA; cdr3_aa: CASSQGPIRSETQYF; cdr3_nt: TGTGCCAGCAGCCAGGGACCCATTCGATCGGAGACCCAGTACTTC
v_call: TRBV10-2; j_call: TRBJ2-5; clone_size: NA; d_call: NA; cdr3_aa: CASSEWDRETQYF; cdr3_nt: TGCGCCAGCAGTGAATGGGATAGAGAGACCCAGTACTTC
v_call: TRBV12-3/TRBV12-4; j_call: TRBJ1-5; clone_size: few; d_call: NA; cdr3_aa: CASSLGRNHQPQHF; cdr3_nt: TGTGCCAGCAGTTTAGGCAGGAACCATCAGCCCCAGCATTTT
v_call: TRBV9; j_call: TRBJ2-6; clone_size: few; d_call: NA; cdr3_aa: CASSGWKHSGANVLTF; cdr3_nt: TGTGCCAGCAGCGGTTGGAAGCATTCTGGGGCCAACGTCCTGACTTTC
v_call: TRBV5-1; j_call: TRBJ2-5; clone_size: many; d_call: NA; cdr3_aa: CASSFIPGDGEETQYF; cdr3_nt: TGCGCCAGCAGCTTCATTCCCGGGGACGGGGAAGAGACCCAGTACTTC
v_call: TRBV6-1; j_call: TRBJ1-5; clone_size: NA; d_call: NA; cdr3_aa: CASIGGPGNQPQHF; cdr3_nt: TGTGCCAGCATTGGGGGGCCGGGTAATCAGCCCCAGCATTTT
v_call: TRBV12-3/TRBV12-4; j_call: TRBJ2-7; clone_size: few; d_call: NA; cdr3_aa: CASSDVSSYEQYF; cdr3_nt: TGTGCCAGCAGCGACGTGAGCTCCTACGAGCAGTACTTC
v_call: TRBV25-1; j_call: TRBJ2-5; clone_size: many; d_call: NA; cdr3_aa: CASSVGPQETQYF; cdr3_nt: TGTGCCAGCAGCGTAGGACCCCAAGAGACCCAGTACTTC
v_call: TRBV4-2; j_call: TRBJ1-2; clone_size: few; d_call: NA; cdr3_aa: CASSQETSRGYTF; cdr3_nt: TGTGCCAGCAGCCAAGAAACCTCCAGAGGCTACACCTTC
v_call: TRBV20-1; j_call: TRBJ2-7; clone_size: many; d_call: NA; cdr3_aa: CSARDPLASSYEQYF; cdr3_nt: TGCAGTGCTAGAGATCCCCTAGCGAGCTCCTACGAGCAGTACTTC
v_call: TRBV5-1; j_call: TRBJ2-5; clone_size: NA; d_call: NA; cdr3_aa: CASSLLGIGYQETQYF; cdr3_nt: TGCGCCAGCAGCTTACTAGGGATCGGGTACCAAGAGACCCAGTACTTC
v_call: TRBV28; j_call: TRBJ2-1; clone_size: NA; d_call: TRBD1; cdr3_aa: CASSQGLRQGQFF; cdr3_nt: TGTGCCAGCAGCCAAGGCCTCCGACAGGGGCAGTTCTTC
v_call: TRBV5-1; j_call: TRBJ1-4; clone_size: many; d_call: NA; cdr3_aa: CASSLQGFPTNEKLFF; cdr3_nt: TGCGCCAGCAGCTTACAGGGATTTCCAACTAATGAAAAACTGTTTTTT
v_call: TRBV27; j_call: TRBJ1-2; clone_size: few; d_call: NA; cdr3_aa: CASATLRSAGYTF; cdr3_nt: TGTGCCAGCGCGACCCTTCGTAGTGCTGGCTACACCTTC
v_call: TRBV5-6; j_call: TRBJ2-2; clone_size: many; d_call: TRBD2; cdr3_aa: CASSLARGSGGQNTGELFF; cdr3_nt: TGTGCCAGCAGCTTGGCCCGGGGTAGCGGGGGCCAGAACACCGGGGAGCTGTTTTTT
v_call: TRBV20-1; j_call: TRBJ2-2; clone_size: many; d_call: NA; cdr3_aa: CSARDRRGRHTGELFF; cdr3_nt: TGCAGTGCTAGAGATCGGAGGGGGCGTCACACCGGGGAGCTGTTTTTT
v_call: TRBV20-1; j_call: TRBJ2-1; clone_size: many; d_call: NA; cdr3_aa: CSARTGGGAIYNEQFF; cdr3_nt: TGCAGTGCCCGAACGGGGGGCGGGGCGATCTACAATGAGCAGTTCTTC
v_call: TRBV28; j_call: TRBJ1-3; clone_size: few; d_call: NA; cdr3_aa: CASRGMGDAYTIYF; cdr3_nt: TGTGCCAGCAGGGGCATGGGGGACGCATACACCATATATTTT
v_call: TRBV6-2/TRBV6-3; j_call: TRBJ2-1; clone_size: NA; d_call: TRBD1; cdr3_aa: CASKRRGTGEVEQFF; cdr3_nt: TGTGCCAGCAAACGGAGGGGGACAGGGGAAGTAGAGCAGTTCTTC
v_call: TRBV28; j_call: TRBJ2-2; clone_size: NA; d_call: TRBD1; cdr3_aa: CASSSSDRKGGELFF; cdr3_nt: TGTGCCAGCAGTTCATCGGACAGGAAGGGCGGGGAGCTGTTTTTT
v_call: TRBV4-1; j_call: TRBJ2-3; clone_size: few; d_call: NA; cdr3_aa: CASSQVEGDTQYF; cdr3_nt: TGCGCCAGCAGCCAAGTAGAGGGGGATACGCAGTATTTT
v_call: TRBV12-3/TRBV12-4; j_call: TRBJ1-3; clone_size: few; d_call: TRBD1; cdr3_aa: CASRLTGAGNTIYF; cdr3_nt: TGTGCCAGCAGGCTAACAGGGGCTGGAAACACCATATATTTT
v_call: TRBV5-1; j_call: TRBJ2-7; clone_size: many; d_call: TRBD2; cdr3_aa: CASSLLGGGGYEQYF; cdr3_nt: TGCGCCAGCAGCTTGCTGGGCGGCGGGGGCTACGAGCAGTACTTC
v_call: TRBV27; j_call: TRBJ1-2; clone_size: NA; d_call: NA; cdr3_aa: CASGKRDTAGYTF; cdr3_nt: TGTGCCAGCGGTAAGCGGGACACTGCTGGCTACACCTTC
v_call: TRBV5-1; j_call: TRBJ1-3; clone_size: NA; d_call: NA; cdr3_aa: CASSLDVNTIYF; cdr3_nt: TGCGCCAGCAGCTTGGATGTAAACACCATATATTTT
v_call: TRBV9; j_call: TRBJ1-2; clone_size: few; d_call: NA; cdr3_aa: CASSVEHGHGYTF; cdr3_nt: TGTGCCAGCAGCGTAGAACACGGCCATGGCTACACCTTC